This T cell receptor (beta chain) was documented in a study of T cells in Graves' hyperthyroidism and ophthalmopathy. The study included ophthalmopathy patients with Clinical Activity Score at least 3, NOSPECS grade at least 4 and duration under 3 months. The study left out patients who had uncontrolled infection, other autoimmune disease, pregnancy or lactation. Germline CDR1 is SNHLY and CDR2 is FYNNEI. The CDR3 is made up of 13 amino acids. On this clonotype: Its specificity is unknown. A read error may account for a junction end that differs from germline.

Study observations and caveats: Blood also carried most thyroid clonotypes expanded above 0.001.

From RNA transcripts, TCR beta CDR3 regions were amplified. Researchers ran a first-round RT-PCR on the TCR CDR3 using the HTBI primer set. TCRdb passed the multiplex PCR reads through MiXCR, listing each CDR3 protein once. The table records hundreds of thousands of distinct CDR3 sequences, roughly 15% of them present only once. What was sequenced was blood. J is TRBJ2-5 and V is TRBV2, with D perhaps matching TRBD1 or TRBD2 (5 bases each). This sequence originates from a middle-aged woman with Graves' ophthalmopathy. Here the CDR3 reads CAGRPDTLRGQYF. Written as DNA, the CDR3 is TGTGCCGGCAGGCCGGACACCCTGAGGGGCCAGTACTTC.